The clone carrying this T cell receptor beta chain was observed a handful of times. The antigen is unknown. These data belong to a study of T cell repertoires in aging, cancer and after chemotherapy. Across the whole study: Healthy donor repertoires were recorded over several months to years and showed clear clonal overlap. The study, taken as a whole, reports: Median generation probability rose over the chemotherapy interval in each cancer cohort, suggesting rebound thymic output. Age-matched healthy donors had significantly more diverse, less clonal blood TCR repertoires than untreated cancer patients. In cancer patients, declining TCR diversity with age involved lost richness and lost evenness.

Trimming removed 8 bases from V and 0 bases from J; junction bases left unmatched: 1. Germline V gene data show CDR1 as ENHRY and CDR2 as SYGVKD. The CDR3 contains 13 residues. The template was genomic DNA from peripheral blood, not RNA. Rearranged V-D-J TRB sequences were amplified with a mixed TRB-A/B primer pool. One entry per CDR3 protein, called by TCRdb with MiXCR from the multiplex PCR reads. The sample yields about 9,400 distinct CDR3 sequences, 35% to 45% seen once. Material: blood. V is TRBV10-3 and J is TRBJ1-5; TRBD1 matches 7 bases. The receptor's source is a human donor in good health. CDR3 in amino acids: CAIGTDSNQPQHF. CDR3 nucleotides: TGTGCCATCGGGACAGATAGCAATCAGCCCCAGCATTTT.